Listed here is a single TCR beta chain. The CDR3 contains 11 residues. Germline lookup yields CDR1 MNHEY and CDR2 SVGAGI. V was cut by 2 bases and J by 14 bases, with 11 bases left in between. In the authors' workflow: Amplification of reference gene primers was used by the study to estimate nucleated cell counts. The data were produced by immunoSEQ multiplex PCR, yet TCRdb's version contains in-frame clones alone and is incomplete. Clonal size and the V and J genes are those of that table, whereas D and trimming came from the DNA. This table has 150,000 to 200,000 clones, about 88% appearing once. The data were obtained in a study of blood T cell repertoires in COVID-19. Study-level background: Sites in the United States, Italy and Spain provided acute and convalescent COVID-19 samples. The analysed material was cDNA or gDNA that came from T cells, B-cell-depleted T cells, or PBMCs.

The sample taken for sequencing was peripheral blood. The receptor comes from a human donor in a cohort sampled during active COVID-19. The rearrangement uses TRBV6-5 and TRBJ2-3; TRBD2 is a possible D gene (6 bases). The CDR3 DNA sequence: TGTGCCAGCAGTTACCGGAGCGGGTGGTATTTT. Translated, it gives CASSYRSGWYF.